These 22 T cell receptor beta chains originate from one sample sequenced in a study of T cell responses to AZD1222 COVID-19 vaccine. The data were produced by immunoSEQ multiplex PCR, yet TCRdb's version contains in-frame clones alone and is incomplete. Among about 180,000 clones listed, 90% to 95% were seen once. The sample consisted of peripheral blood, taken on day 0 of AZD1222 vaccination. The receptors were sampled from an adult in good health.

V usage is TRBV19 and J usage is TRBJ2-7; 8 nucleotides match TRBD2. The CDR3 runs 15 residues. Unmatched junction bases numbered 13, after V lost 5 bases and J lost 7 bases. In germline, CDR1 is LNHDA, CDR2 SQIVND (reference sequence). This CDR3 is CASSRSGMTPEEQYF. The CDR3 nucleotides read TGTGCCAGTAGTCGTAGCGGGATGACTCCAGAAGAGCAGTACTTC. The whole variable domain, remainder taken from reference TRBV19 and TRBJ2-7, is DGGITQSPKYLFRKEGQNVTLSCEQNLNHDAMYWYRQDPGQGLRLIYYSQIVNDFQKGDIAEGYSVSREKKESFPLTVTSAQKNPTAFYLCASSRSGMTPEEQYFGPGTRLTVT.

The chain couples TRBV15 to TRBJ1-3, with D perhaps matching TRBD1 (6 bases). V was pared by 5 bases and J by 0 bases, with 11 bases between. This CDR3 has 15 amino acids. Germline values: CDR1 LNHNV, CDR2 YYDKDF (reference sequence). The CDR3 reads CATSVGTISGNTIYF. The CDR3 DNA reads TGTGCCACCAGCGTTGGGACAATCTCTGGAAACACCATATATTTT.

The chain uses TRBV7-9 and TRBJ1-1; D is unresolved. CDR1 and CDR2 (germline): SEHNR, FQNEAQ (reference sequence). V lost 6 bases and J 8 bases, leaving 13 bases between the germline ends. The CDR3 spans 12 residues. This chain's CDR3 is CASRRPGSEAFF. The CDR3 DNA is TGTGCCAGCAGACGGCCGGGCAGCGAAGCTTTCTTT.

The rearrangement links TRBV27 to TRBJ2-2; no clear D gene. Per the germline V gene, CDR1 is MNHEY and CDR2 is SMNVEV (reference sequence). This CDR3 contains 12 residues. V was shortened by 2 bases and J by 7 bases, with 5 bases between the two germline ends. The CDR3 reads CASSLGNGELFF. DNA for the CDR3: TGTGCCAGCAGTTTAGGGAACGGGGAGCTGTTTTTT.

The V and J genes are TRBV5-8 and TRBJ1-4; D uncertain. The germline V gene encodes CDR1 SGHTS and CDR2 YDEGEE. The CDR3 runs to 16 residues. V was pared by 4 bases and J by 8 bases, with 21 bases between. The CDR3 DNA reads TGTGCCAGCAGCCAGGAGTCAGGCTCCCGGGAGGAAAAACTGTTTTTT. It is translated as CASSQESGSREEKLFF.

This chain connects TRBV7-2 to TRBJ1-6, with TRBD1 identical over 8 bases. V was clipped by 3 bases and J by 9 bases; unmatched bases: 1. The CDR3 is made up of 13 amino acids. CDR1 is SGHTA, CDR2 FQGNSA, per germline. CDR3 sequence (DNA): TGTGCCAGCAGCTTCGGGACAGGTTCACCCCTCCACTTT. Translating it yields CASSFGTGSPLHF.

The rearrangement joins TRBV6-1 to TRBJ1-5; D not resolved. The CDR3 is 15 residues long. V dropped 1 base and J dropped 3 bases, with 10 bases sitting between them. Germline V CDR1 and CDR2: MNHNS, SASEGT. CDR3 region: CASSEGAGNNQPQHF. In DNA, the CDR3 is TGTGCCAGCAGTGAAGGGGCAGGCAACAATCAGCCCCAGCATTTT.

This clone was seen once. The CDR3 coding sequence is TGTGCCAGCAGTTCACCGGGACAGGGGGACACTGAAGCTTTCTTT. This gives the protein CASSSPGQGDTEAFF. This chain joins TRBV5-4 and TRBJ1-1; 11 nucleotides align to TRBD1. The CDR3 runs 15 residues. The V gene's germline CDR1 is SGHNT and CDR2 YYREEE (reference sequence). J gave up 3 bases and V 5 bases, and 6 bases lay outside the gene matches.

This clone has a count of ten or more. The chain links TRBV28 to TRBJ2-4; 11 bases are a match to TRBD2. The CDR3 extends over 16 amino acids. Germline assignment: CDR1 MDHEN and CDR2 SYDVKM. J gave up 8 bases and V 4 bases, and 10 bases lay outside the gene matches. CDR3 DNA sequence: TGTGCCAGCAGTTCCGAAGCTCTAGCGGGAGGAGACATTCAGTACTTC. Encoded protein: CASSSEALAGGDIQYF. The whole variable domain, filled in from reference TRBV28 and TRBJ2-4, reads DVKVTQSSRYLVKRTGEKVFLECVQDMDHENMFWYRQDPGLGLRLIYFSYDVKMKEKGDIPEGYSVSREKKERFSLILESASTNQTSMYLCASSSEALAGGDIQYFGAGTRLSVL.

The chain links TRBV27 to TRBJ1-2; 9 nucleotides line up with TRBD1. V shed 4 bases, J shed 7 bases, and the junction held 7 bases outside the gene matches. Germline values: CDR1 MNHEY, CDR2 SMNVEV (reference sequence). The CDR3 totals 14 residues. The CDR3 protein is CASSYRDRAAGYTF. CDR3 nucleotides: TGTGCCAGCAGTTACCGGGACAGGGCTGCTGGCTACACCTTC.

The rearrangement joins TRBV2 to TRBJ1-2; TRBD1 might be the D (5 bases). V was pared by 2 bases and J by 8 bases, with 30 bases between. The CDR3 runs to 19 residues. The germline V gene has CDR1 SNHLY and CDR2 FYNNEI. This CDR3 reads CASSESRVLAQSRIRGYTF. In nucleotides, the CDR3 is TGTGCCAGCAGTGAATCCAGGGTTCTGGCCCAATCAAGGATACGAGGCTACACCTTC.

This chain uses TRBV6-4 with TRBJ1-2, with 9 nucleotides matching TRBD1. Losses at the gene ends were 7 bases for V and 8 bases for J; bases not matched to a gene: 11. The germline gives CDR1 MRHNA, CDR2 SNTAGT. The CDR3 has 14 residues. Written as DNA, the CDR3 is TGTGCCAGCAACCCCGGGACAGGGATTTGGGGCTACACCTTC. Its protein is CASNPGTGIWGYTF.

J is TRBJ2-7 and V is TRBV5-1; TRBD2 matches at 13 bases. The CDR3 totals 18 residues. Germline CDR1 and CDR2: SGHRS and YFSETQ. Trimming at V came to 0 bases and at J to 5 bases, leaving 11 bases not matched to a gene. The CDR3: CASSLALTSGRAPDEQYF. CDR3 DNA: TGCGCCAGCAGCTTGGCCCTCACTAGCGGGAGGGCCCCGGACGAGCAGTACTTC.

The V call is TRBV19, the J call TRBJ1-5, with D maybe TRBD1 (5 bases). The CDR3 has 14 residues. Germline CDR1 LNHDA, CDR2 SQIVND (reference sequence). Between the trimmed V and J ends, which lost 4 bases and 2 bases, there was a span of 9 bases. The CDR3 nucleotides are TGTGCCAGTAGTAACCGGGACGGCAATCAGCCCCAGCATTTT. This translates into CASSNRDGNQPQHF.

The CDR3 region is CASRRTGGDEAFF. CDR3 bases: TGTGCCAGCAGACGTACGGGGGGTGATGAAGCTTTCTTT. The chain recombines TRBV11-2 with TRBJ1-1, with D possibly being TRBD1 (5 bases). Germline V gene data show CDR1 as SGHAT and CDR2 as FQNNGV. V lost 6 bases and J lost 7, with 15 bases in between. The CDR3 has 13 residues.

CDR3: CASGDSGRYGYTF. As DNA, the CDR3 is TGTGCCAGCGGGGACAGCGGTCGTTATGGCTACACCTTC. V gene TRBV2 combines with J gene TRBJ1-2, with TRBD1 identical over 7 bases. Trimming took 8 bases from V and 5 from J; bases not matched to a gene: 8. There are 13 residues in the CDR3. The germline V gene encodes CDR1 SNHLY and CDR2 FYNNEI.

The genes are TRBV11-3 and TRBJ2-2; 13 positions match TRBD2. The CDR3 runs to 17 residues. Germline CDR1 SGHNT, CDR2 YENEEA. Trimming removed 5 bases from V and 4 bases from J; junction bases left unmatched: 7. The DNA of the CDR3 is TGTGCCAGCAGCCCCGGGACTAGCGGGACTACCACCGGGGAGCTGTTTTTT. Residues: CASSPGTSGTTTGELFF. Supplemented by reference TRBV11-3 and TRBJ2-2, the full variable domain reads EAGVVQSPRYKIIEKKQPVAFWCNPISGHNTLYWYLQNLGQGPELLIRYENEEAVDDSQLPKDRFSAERLKGVDSTLKIQPAELGDSAVYLCASSPGTSGTTTGELFFGEGSRLTVL.

The chain employs TRBV10-3 and TRBJ2-2; TRBD2 agrees at 12 bases. Germline V gene data show CDR1 as ENHRY and CDR2 as SYGVKD. The V and J ends lost 5 bases and 7 bases, in that order; junction bases with no gene match: 11. The CDR3 spans 17 residues. This CDR3 reads CAISRLLAGGSGGELFF. The DNA of the CDR3 is TGTGCCATCAGTCGTCTACTAGCGGGAGGATCTGGCGGGGAGCTGTTTTTT.

The gene calls are TRBV5-1 and TRBJ2-1, with TRBD1 matching 8 bases. The CDR3 is 15 amino acids. J was trimmed by 4 bases and V by 0 bases; bases with no gene match: 3. The germline CDR1 and CDR2 sequences are SGHRS and YFSETQ. The DNA for the CDR3 is TGCGCCAGCAGCTTGGATCGACAGGGGTACAATGAGCAGTTCTTC. Protein: CASSLDRQGYNEQFF.

This clone was found a few times. The chain recombines TRBV10-2 with TRBJ2-1; 9 bases line up with TRBD2. CDR1 and CDR2 (germline): WSHSY, SAAADI. The junction had 8 bases not matched to a gene; V was cut back by 2 bases and J by 3 bases. The CDR3 contains 17 residues. CDR3 residues: CASSEPLAGGRYNEQFF. In DNA, the CDR3 is TGCGCCAGCAGTGAGCCCCTGGCGGGAGGGCGCTACAATGAGCAGTTCTTC.

In nucleotides, the CDR3 is TGTGCCTGGAGTAGAGGACAGGGGGCTGGAGGCTACACCTTC. Translation: CAWSRGQGAGGYTF. V is TRBV30 and J is TRBJ1-2; the match to TRBD1 covers 11 bases. J was trimmed by 8 bases and V by 2 bases; bases with no gene match: 7. From germline, CDR1 is GTSNPN and CDR2 SVGIG (reference sequence). The CDR3 totals 14 residues.

This clone is a singleton in its sample. The chain combines TRBV5-4 with TRBJ1-3; tentative D call: TRBD1 (5 bases). The length of the CDR3 is 16 residues. The V end lost 4 bases, the J end lost 3 bases, and 17 bases lay between the germline ends. CDR1 and CDR2 (germline): SGHNT, YYREEE (reference sequence). Written as DNA, the CDR3 is TGTGCCAGCAGCCCCCAACGGCGGGGGAGTGGAAACACCATATATTTT. This sequence encodes CASSPQRRGSGNTIYF.